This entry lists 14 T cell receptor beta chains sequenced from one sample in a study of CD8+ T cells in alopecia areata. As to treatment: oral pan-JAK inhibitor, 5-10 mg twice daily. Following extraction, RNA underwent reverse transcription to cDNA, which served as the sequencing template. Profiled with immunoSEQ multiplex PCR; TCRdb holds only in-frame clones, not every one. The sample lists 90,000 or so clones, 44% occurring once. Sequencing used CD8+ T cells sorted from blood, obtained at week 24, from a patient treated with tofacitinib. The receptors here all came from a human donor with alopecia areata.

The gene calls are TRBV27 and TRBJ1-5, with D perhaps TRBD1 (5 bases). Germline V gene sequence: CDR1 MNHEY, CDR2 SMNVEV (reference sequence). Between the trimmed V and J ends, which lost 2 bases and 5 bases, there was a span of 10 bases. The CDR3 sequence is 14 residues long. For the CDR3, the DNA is TGTGCCAGCAGTTTAAGGGCAGGGTATCAGCCCCAGCATTTT. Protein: CASSLRAGYQPQHF.

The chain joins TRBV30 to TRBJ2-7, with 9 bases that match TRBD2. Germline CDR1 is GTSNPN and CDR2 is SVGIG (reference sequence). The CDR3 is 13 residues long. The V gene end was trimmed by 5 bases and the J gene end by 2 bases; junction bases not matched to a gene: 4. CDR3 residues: CAWGLAGPYEQYF. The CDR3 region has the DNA TGTGCCTGGGGTCTAGCGGGGCCCTACGAGCAGTACTTC.

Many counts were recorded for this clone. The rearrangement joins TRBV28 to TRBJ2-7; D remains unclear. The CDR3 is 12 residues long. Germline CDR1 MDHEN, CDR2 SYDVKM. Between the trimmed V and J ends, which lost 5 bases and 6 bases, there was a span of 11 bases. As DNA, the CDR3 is TGTGCCAGCAGTCTTAGACGTCTCGAGCAGTACTTC. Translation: CASSLRRLEQYF.

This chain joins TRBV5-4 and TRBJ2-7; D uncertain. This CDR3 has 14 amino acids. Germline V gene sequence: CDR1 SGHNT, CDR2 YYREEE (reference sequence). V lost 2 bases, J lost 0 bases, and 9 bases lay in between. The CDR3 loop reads CASSLGGNSYEQYF. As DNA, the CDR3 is TGTGCCAGCAGCTTAGGTGGGAACTCCTACGAGCAGTACTTC.

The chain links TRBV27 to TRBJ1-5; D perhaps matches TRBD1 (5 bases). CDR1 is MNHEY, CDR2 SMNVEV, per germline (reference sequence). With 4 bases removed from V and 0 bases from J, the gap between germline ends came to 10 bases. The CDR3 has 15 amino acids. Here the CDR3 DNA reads TGTGCCAGCAGTTCGACAGTATATAGCAATCAGCCCCAGCATTTT. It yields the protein CASSSTVYSNQPQHF.

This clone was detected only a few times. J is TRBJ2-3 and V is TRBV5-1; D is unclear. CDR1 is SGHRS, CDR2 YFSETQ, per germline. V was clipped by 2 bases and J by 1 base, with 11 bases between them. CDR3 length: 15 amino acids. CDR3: CASSLRGGGTDTQYF. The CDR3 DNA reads TGCGCCAGCAGCTTACGCGGTGGGGGCACAGATACGCAGTATTTT.

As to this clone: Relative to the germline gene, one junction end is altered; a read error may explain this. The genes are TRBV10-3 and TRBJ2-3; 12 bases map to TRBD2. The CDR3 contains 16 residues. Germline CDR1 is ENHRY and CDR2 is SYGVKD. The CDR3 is CASTDTASGRADTQYF. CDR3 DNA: TGCGCCAGCACCGACACCGCTAGCGGGAGGGCGGATACGCAGTATTTT.

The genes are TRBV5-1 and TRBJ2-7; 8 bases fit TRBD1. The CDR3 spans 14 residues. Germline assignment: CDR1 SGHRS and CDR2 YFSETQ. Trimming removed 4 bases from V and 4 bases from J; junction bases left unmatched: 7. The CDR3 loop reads CASSETTGEYEQYF. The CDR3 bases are TGCGCCAGCAGCGAGACGACAGGGGAGTACGAGCAGTACTTC.

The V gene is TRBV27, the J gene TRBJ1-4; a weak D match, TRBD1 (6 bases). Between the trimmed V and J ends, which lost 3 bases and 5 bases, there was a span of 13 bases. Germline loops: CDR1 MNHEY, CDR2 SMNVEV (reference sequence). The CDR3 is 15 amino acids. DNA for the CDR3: TGTGCCAGCAGTTTGACTACAGGGAGGAATGAAAAACTGTTTTTT. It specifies CASSLTTGRNEKLFF.

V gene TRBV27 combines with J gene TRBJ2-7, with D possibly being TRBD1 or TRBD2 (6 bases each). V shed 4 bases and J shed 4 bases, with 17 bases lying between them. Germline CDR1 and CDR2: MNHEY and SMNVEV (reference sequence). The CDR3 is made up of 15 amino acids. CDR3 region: CASSSRQEGFYEQYF. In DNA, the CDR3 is TGTGCCAGCAGTTCCCGACAGGAGGGGTTTTACGAGCAGTACTTC.

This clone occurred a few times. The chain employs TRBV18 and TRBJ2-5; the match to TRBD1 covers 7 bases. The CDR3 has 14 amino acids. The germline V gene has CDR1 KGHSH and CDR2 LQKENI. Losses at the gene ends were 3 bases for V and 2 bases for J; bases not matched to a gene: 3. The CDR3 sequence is CASSPPGQQETQYF. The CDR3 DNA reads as TGTGCCAGCTCACCGCCGGGACAGCAAGAGACCCAGTACTTC. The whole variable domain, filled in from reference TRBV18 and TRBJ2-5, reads NAGVMQNPRHLVRRRGQEARLRCSPMKGHSHVYWYRQLPEEGLKFMVYLQKENIIDESGMPKERFSAEFPKEGPSILRIQQVVRGDSAAYFCASSPPGQQETQYFGPGTRLLVL.

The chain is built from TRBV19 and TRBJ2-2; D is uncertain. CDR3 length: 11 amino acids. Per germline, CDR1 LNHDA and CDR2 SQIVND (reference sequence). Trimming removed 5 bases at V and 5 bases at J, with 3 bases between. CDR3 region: CASSETGELFF. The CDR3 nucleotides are TGTGCCAGTAGTGAAACCGGGGAGCTGTTTTTT.

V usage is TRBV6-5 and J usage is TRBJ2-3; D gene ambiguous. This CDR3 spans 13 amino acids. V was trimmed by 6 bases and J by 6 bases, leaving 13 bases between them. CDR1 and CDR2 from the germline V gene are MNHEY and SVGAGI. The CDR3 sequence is CASRTPWPDTQYF. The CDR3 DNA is TGTGCCAGCAGGACCCCGTGGCCTGATACGCAGTATTTT.

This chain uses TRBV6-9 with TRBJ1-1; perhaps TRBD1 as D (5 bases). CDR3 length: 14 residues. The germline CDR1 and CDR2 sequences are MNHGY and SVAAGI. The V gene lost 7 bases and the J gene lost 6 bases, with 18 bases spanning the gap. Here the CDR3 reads CASTPWGSPAEAFF. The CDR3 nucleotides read TGTGCCAGCACCCCCTGGGGGAGTCCGGCTGAAGCTTTCTTT.